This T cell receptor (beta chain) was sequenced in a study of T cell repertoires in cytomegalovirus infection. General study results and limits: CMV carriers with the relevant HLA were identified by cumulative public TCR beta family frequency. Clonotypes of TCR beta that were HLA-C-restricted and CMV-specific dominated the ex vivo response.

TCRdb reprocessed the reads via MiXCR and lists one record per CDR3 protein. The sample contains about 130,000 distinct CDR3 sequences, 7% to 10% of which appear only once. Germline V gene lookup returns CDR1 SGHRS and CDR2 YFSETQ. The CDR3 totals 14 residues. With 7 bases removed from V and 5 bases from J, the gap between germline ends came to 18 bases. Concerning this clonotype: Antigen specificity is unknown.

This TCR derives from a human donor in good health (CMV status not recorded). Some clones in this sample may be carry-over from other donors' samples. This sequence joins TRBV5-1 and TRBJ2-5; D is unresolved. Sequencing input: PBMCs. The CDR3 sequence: CASRPISGTETQYF. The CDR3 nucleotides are TGCGCCAGCCGTCCCATCTCAGGCACGGAGACCCAGTACTTC.